Listed here are 14 T cell receptor beta chains from one sample, sequenced in a study of a mutant IDH1 vaccine in newly diagnosed glioma. Time point described: week 11, during vaccination. In the vaccine, a single dose held 300 ug of the mutant IDH1 20-mer peptide, along with topical imiquimod. Their specific antigens are unknown. The data were produced by immunoSEQ multiplex PCR, yet TCRdb's version contains in-frame clones alone and is incomplete. Of tens of thousands of clones in the sample, 80% were seen once. The sequenced sample was PBMCs, obtained from a glioma patient whose treatment included an IDH1 peptide vaccine. All receptors come from a man between 50 and 59 years old with glioma.

CDR3 sequence (DNA): TGTGCCACTGGGACAGACCTTGAAGCTTTCTTT. This codes for CATGTDLEAFF. The chain is built from TRBV10-3 and TRBJ1-1; 7 nucleotides match TRBD1. Germline CDR1 ENHRY, CDR2 SYGVKD. CDR3 length equals 11 residues. Trimming removed 10 bases from V and 7 bases from J; junction bases left unmatched: 6.

This chain connects TRBV10-3 to TRBJ2-3, with D possibly TRBD2 on 6 matching bases. The germline V gene has CDR1 ENHRY and CDR2 SYGVKD. This CDR3 is 16 amino acids long. Trimming left V 6 bases short and J 2 bases short, with 18 bases between. The DNA of the CDR3 is TGTGCCATCAGATCGGGACTCCCAACATCCACAGATACGCAGTATTTT. The encoded protein is CAIRSGLPTSTDTQYF.

The chain recombines TRBV7-2 with TRBJ2-7; possibly TRBD1 for D (6 bases). Trimming cost V 5 bases and J 5 bases, with 7 bases left between them. The length of the CDR3 is 11 residues. Germline CDR1 reads SGHTA; CDR2 reads FQGNSA. CDR3 sequence reads: CASSPGDEQYF. Written as DNA, the CDR3 is TGTGCCAGCAGCCCAGGGGACGAGCAGTACTTC.

This CDR3 reads CASSPAVPALHF. The CDR3 DNA is TGTGCCAGCAGCCCGGCAGTCCCAGCCCTCCACTTT. V gene TRBV27 combines with J gene TRBJ1-6, with D hard to call. Germline V gene sequence: CDR1 MNHEY, CDR2 SMNVEV (reference sequence). V shed 6 bases and J shed 14 bases, with 14 bases lying between them. The length of the CDR3 is 12 residues.

This chain uses TRBV7-8 with TRBJ2-7; tentatively, D is TRBD1 (6 bases). This CDR3 is built from 13 residues. Germline CDR1 reads SGHVS; CDR2 reads FQNEAQ. V was trimmed by 3 bases and J by 2 bases, leaving 8 bases between them. The CDR3 DNA reads as TGTGCCAGCAGCTTGGACAGAGCCTACGAGCAGTACTTC. Translation gives CASSLDRAYEQYF.

The rearrangement links TRBV2 to TRBJ2-7, with TRBD1 as a possible D gene (5 bases). Germline V gives CDR1 SNHLY, CDR2 FYNNEI. The CDR3 spans 11 residues. The CDR3 is CAGQSTGEQYF. As DNA, the CDR3 is TGTGCAGGACAATCGACGGGCGAGCAGTACTTC. Full variable domain (missing parts from reference TRBV2 and TRBJ2-7): EPEVTQTPSHQVTQMGQEVILRCVPISNHLYFYWYRQILGQKVEFLVSFYNNEISEKSEIFDDQFSVERPDGSNFTLKIRSTKLEDSAMYFCAGQSTGEQYFGPGTRLTVT.

The CDR3 DNA reads TGTGCCACCAGCAGAGTCGCAGCCAGCTATGGCTACACCTTC. This translates into CATSRVAASYGYTF. The chain has TRBV15 and TRBJ1-2; D unclear. Trimming shortened V by 1 base and J by 4 bases, and 10 bases separated the two germline ends. This CDR3 comprises 14 residues. Germline CDR1 is LNHNV and CDR2 is YYDKDF (reference sequence).

Written as DNA, the CDR3 is TGTGCCAGCAGCTCCCTGGTGGGGAACACTGAAGCTTTCTTT. Its translation is CASSSLVGNTEAFF. The chain has TRBV6-6 and TRBJ1-1; D not resolved. V was trimmed by 6 bases and J by 1 base, leaving 12 bases between them. Germline CDR1 MNHNY, CDR2 SVGAGI (reference sequence). CDR3 length: 14 amino acids.

The V and J genes are TRBV5-4 and TRBJ2-3; no reliable D call. The CDR3 spans 13 residues. The V end lost 1 base, the J end lost 1 base, and 4 bases lay between the germline ends. Germline V lookup: CDR1 SGHNT, CDR2 YYREEE (reference sequence). The DNA for the CDR3 is TGTGCCAGCAGCTTGCAGGGCACAGATACGCAGTATTTT. Amino acid sequence: CASSLQGTDTQYF.

The chain combines TRBV5-6 with TRBJ2-7; 10 bases line up with TRBD2. Germline V lookup: CDR1 SGHDT, CDR2 YYEEEE. Germline trimming cut 0 bases from V and 1 base from J; bases unmatched to any gene: 10. The CDR3 has 18 amino acids. The DNA for the CDR3 is TGTGCCAGCAGCTTGGAGGAGGTAGCGGGGGGCAATTCCTACGAGCAGTACTTC. Translating gives CASSLEEVAGGNSYEQYF.

The rearrangement joins TRBV5-1 to TRBJ1-5; D gene uncertain. Germline-derived CDR1 and CDR2 are SGHRS and YFSETQ. The CDR3 is 13 amino acids. V was shortened by 0 bases and J by 4 bases, with 5 bases between the two germline ends. CDR3 residues: CASSLEVNQPQHF. Written as DNA, the CDR3 is TGCGCCAGCAGCTTGGAAGTTAATCAGCCCCAGCATTTT.

This clone was seen more than once but under ten times. The chain recombines TRBV19 with TRBJ1-2, with a tentative D call TRBD1 (5 bases). This CDR3 is 12 amino acids long. Germline CDR1 LNHDA, CDR2 SQIVND (reference sequence). Trimming pared 9 bases from V and 3 bases from J, leaving 11 bases between. CDR3 loop: CASLRADYGYTF. The CDR3 coding sequence is TGTGCCAGCCTCAGGGCCGACTATGGCTACACCTTC.

The chain links TRBV29-1 to TRBJ1-2; the D gene is possibly TRBD1 (5 bases). The CDR3 runs to 12 residues. Germline CDR1 SQVTM, CDR2 ANQGSEA. V was pared by 2 bases and J by 11 bases, with 15 bases between. CDR3 region: CSVERAGMGYTF. The CDR3 DNA follows: TGCAGCGTTGAAAGGGCAGGGATGGGTTACACCTTC.

This chain joins TRBV7-6 and TRBJ2-1; D is perhaps TRBD1 or TRBD2 (6 bases each). CDR1 and CDR2 (germline): SGHVS, FNYEAQ. Trimming pared 1 base from V and 0 bases from J, leaving 10 bases between. The CDR3 runs to 16 residues. CDR3 DNA sequence: TGTGCCAGCAGCTTAGATGGGGGGCTCTCCTACAATGAGCAGTTCTTC. The encoded protein is CASSLDGGLSYNEQFF.